This TCR beta chain came from a study of human T cells and chemical hapten exposure. Study as a whole: 0.01% DPC was applied to the upper back in patch tests, which were read at 6 days.

MiXCR, applied by TCRdb to the RACE reads, yields one record per CDR3 protein. Counted here are 80,000 to 100,000 distinct CDR3 sequences, under 14% occurring once; the ten biggest clones make up around 3.1%. The time point was: pre-sensitization, week 0. Noted treatment: therapeutic diphenylcyclopropenone sensitization with weekly scalp DPC. The CDR3 contains 12 residues. Trimming left V 6 bases short and J 4 bases short, with 7 bases between. From germline, CDR1 is MNHNY and CDR2 SVGAGI (reference sequence). The chain recombines TRBV6-6 with TRBJ1-5; D is uncertain. The receptor comes from a woman aged 60-70 years with alopecia areata. Some clones in this sample may be carry-over from other donors' samples. The sequenced sample was whole blood, obtained in connection with sensitization to the hapten diphenylcyclopropenone (DPC). Here the CDR3 DNA reads TGTGCCAGCAGGACCACGAATCAGCCCCAGCATTTT. The encoded protein is CASRTTNQPQHF.